The 31 T cell receptor beta chains below were found in one sample sequenced in a study of blood T cell repertoires in COVID-19. Repertoires were generated with immunoSEQ multiplex PCR, while TCRdb's copy carries only in-frame clones and drops some. The sample consists of roughly 100,000 clones, roughly nine tenths of them appearing once. Sequenced sample: peripheral blood. The receptors were gathered from a human donor with active COVID-19. The donor label of this sample is uncertain.

V gene TRBV27 combines with J gene TRBJ2-7; the match to TRBD2 covers 12 bases. The CDR3 is 17 amino acids. Looked up from germline, CDR1 is MNHEY and CDR2 is SMNVEV (reference sequence). J lost 3 bases, V lost 6 bases, and 12 bases had no gene match. Written as DNA, the CDR3 is TGTGCCAGCAGCGCACGCTCGGGACTAGCGGGCCACTACGAGCAGTACTTC. Encoded protein: CASSARSGLAGHYEQYF.

The genes are TRBV6-4 and TRBJ2-2; unclear D gene. Germline assignment: CDR1 MRHNA and CDR2 SNTAGT. V was trimmed by 0 bases and J by 5 bases, leaving 7 bases between them. The CDR3 runs to 14 residues. CDR3 sequence reads: CASSDSPETGELFF. The CDR3 DNA reads as TGTGCCAGCAGTGACTCACCAGAAACCGGGGAGCTGTTTTTT.

V gene TRBV6-5 combines with J gene TRBJ1-1; 7 bases agree with TRBD1. Per germline, CDR1 MNHEY and CDR2 SVGAGI. The V and J ends lost 0 bases and 1 base, in that order; junction bases with no gene match: 5. The CDR3 sequence is 16 residues long. CDR3 loop: CASSYSGQIRNTEAFF. In DNA, the CDR3 is TGTGCCAGCAGTTACTCGGGACAGATAAGGAACACTGAAGCTTTCTTT.

This rearrangement joins TRBV7-3 to TRBJ2-3, with 10 bases identical to TRBD2. V lost 5 bases and J lost 2; bases outside the gene matches: 4. Per the germline V gene, CDR1 is SGHTA and CDR2 is FQGTGA. The CDR3 runs 15 residues. CDR3 region: CASSNLAGATDTQYF. For the CDR3, the DNA is TGTGCCAGCAGCAACCTAGCGGGGGCCACAGATACGCAGTATTTT.

The chain employs TRBV7-8 and TRBJ2-2; 11 bases are a match to TRBD2. The V gene's germline CDR1 is SGHVS and CDR2 FQNEAQ. The CDR3 is 16 amino acids. J lost 2 bases, V lost 5 bases, and 4 bases had no gene match. The CDR3 region is CASSATSGTNTGELFF. The CDR3 nucleotides read TGTGCCAGCAGCGCGACTAGCGGGACAAACACCGGGGAGCTGTTTTTT.

The V call is TRBV15, the J call TRBJ1-2; D perhaps matches TRBD1 (6 bases). Trimming removed 2 bases at V and 4 bases at J, with 17 bases between. Germline CDR1 is LNHNV and CDR2 is YYDKDF (reference sequence). The CDR3 consists of 16 residues. CDR3 bases: TGTGCCACCAGCAGACTAATGCCCGGGACAACCTATGGCTACACCTTC. The encoded protein is CATSRLMPGTTYGYTF.

The CDR3 nucleotides are TGTGCCAGCAGCCGCCGACAGGGGCTAGGTGAAAAACTGTTTTTT. Its translation is CASSRRQGLGEKLFF. The chain couples TRBV2 to TRBJ1-4; 8 nucleotides match TRBD1. J gave up 7 bases and V 6 bases, and 10 bases lay outside the gene matches. The CDR3 extends over 15 amino acids. Germline CDR1 reads SNHLY; CDR2 reads FYNNEI.

The chain links TRBV3-1 (or the pseudogene TRBV3-2) to TRBJ2-1; perhaps TRBD2 as D (5 bases). The CDR3 loop spans 13 amino acids. Germline assignment: CDR1 LGHDT and CDR2 YNNKEL (reference sequence). V was trimmed by 4 bases and J by 6 bases, leaving 10 bases between them. The CDR3 nucleotides are TGTGCCAGCAGCCCCGAGGGCCGCAATGAGCAGTTCTTC. This sequence encodes CASSPEGRNEQFF.

V gene TRBV9 combines with J gene TRBJ2-1; D is unclear. This CDR3 is built from 11 residues. V was trimmed by 6 bases and J by 8 bases, leaving 9 bases between them. CDR1 is SGDLS and CDR2 is YYNGEE in the germline V gene. In nucleotides, the CDR3 is TGTGCCAGCATATCCTCCTATGAGCAGTTCTTC. Its protein is CASISSYEQFF.

The chain couples TRBV20-1 to TRBJ2-7, with D unclear. This CDR3 region has 13 residues. In germline, CDR1 is DFQATT, CDR2 SNEGSKA (reference sequence). Trimming stripped 3 bases from V and 7 bases from J, with 16 bases between. The DNA for the CDR3 is TGCAGTGCTAGTGAACATCGCCCCTTAGAGCAGTACTTC. Translating gives CSASEHRPLEQYF.

The chain joins TRBV4-1 to TRBJ2-1; 7 bases are a match to TRBD1. Germline CDR1 and CDR2: MGHRA and YSYEKL. CDR3 length: 18 residues. V lost 0 bases to trimming and J lost 0 bases; unmatched junction nucleotides: 8. The CDR3 protein is CASSQDRWTGDSYNEQFF. CDR3 in DNA: TGCGCCAGCAGCCAAGATCGGTGGACAGGAGACTCCTACAATGAGCAGTTCTTC.

The chain uses TRBV3-1 (or the pseudogene TRBV3-2) and TRBJ2-1, with 8 bases that match TRBD2. Per germline, CDR1 LGHDT and CDR2 YNNKEL (reference sequence). The CDR3 runs to 16 residues. The trim removed 4 bases at V and 6 bases at J, leaving 11 bases unmatched. The CDR3 spells CASSPTIRAGGNEQFF. CDR3 bases: TGTGCCAGCAGCCCCACCATAAGGGCGGGGGGCAATGAGCAGTTCTTC.

The V and J genes are TRBV7-9 and TRBJ2-3; D perhaps matches TRBD1 (5 bases). Germline V gives CDR1 SEHNR, CDR2 FQNEAQ (reference sequence). The CDR3 sequence is 14 residues long. V was cut by 6 bases and J by 5 bases, with 15 bases left in between. CDR3 DNA sequence: TGTGCCAGCAGACCACGTGGGGCCGAAGATACGCAGTATTTT. Translating gives CASRPRGAEDTQYF.

The J gene is TRBJ2-1, the V gene TRBV29-1; a weak D match, TRBD2 (5 bases). Germline V gene data show CDR1 as SQVTM and CDR2 as ANQGSEA. The CDR3 sequence is 17 residues long. Trimming left V 0 bases short and J 8 bases short, with 23 bases between. The DNA for the CDR3 is TGCAGCGTTGAAGATCGGCAAGGGATCAACGGGGTCGATGAGCAGTTCTTC. Amino acids: CSVEDRQGINGVDEQFF.

This clone has only one observation. The chain uses TRBV5-1 and TRBJ2-4; 9 bases are a match to TRBD1. Germline CDR1 reads SGHRS; CDR2 reads YFSETQ. Losses at the gene ends were 5 bases for V and 7 bases for J; bases not matched to a gene: 10. The CDR3 has 15 residues. CDR3 nucleotide sequence: TGCGCCAGCAGTCTTAATACAGGGGGCGGGAACATTCAGTACTTC. Protein: CASSLNTGGGNIQYF.

CDR3 DNA: TGTGCCACCAGCAGGGGGGGGACTAACACTGAAGCTTTCTTT. Translated: CATSRGGTNTEAFF. The chain employs TRBV15 and TRBJ1-1; D may be TRBD1 (5 bases). CDR3 length equals 14 residues. From germline, CDR1 is LNHNV and CDR2 YYDKDF (reference sequence). V was pared by 3 bases and J by 2 bases, with 10 bases between.

The V call is TRBV19, the J call TRBJ2-3, with D uncertain. The germline gives CDR1 LNHDA, CDR2 SQIVND (reference sequence). The CDR3 has 13 residues. The V end lost 9 bases, the J end lost 0 bases, and 10 bases lay between the germline ends. Here the CDR3 DNA reads TGTGCCAGCCGAAGACTTAGCACAGATACGCAGTATTTT. Protein sequence: CASRRLSTDTQYF.

The CDR3 reads CASSGQIGEQFF. DNA of the CDR3: TGTGCCAGCAGTGGTCAGATCGGGGAGCAGTTCTTC. The J gene is TRBJ2-1, the V gene TRBV28; D is undetermined. The V and J ends lost 5 bases and 10 bases respectively, with 12 bases between them. CDR1 and CDR2 (germline): MDHEN, SYDVKM. The CDR3 loop spans 12 amino acids.

This chain joins TRBV11-1 and TRBJ1-2, with TRBD1 matching 9 bases. Germline CDR1 is SGHAT and CDR2 is FQDESV (reference sequence). V shed 5 bases and J 5 bases; nucleotides not matched to a gene: 6. The CDR3 sequence is 14 residues long. CDR3 amino acids: CASSDDRGLYGYTF. CDR3 nucleotide sequence: TGTGCCAGCAGCGACGACAGGGGGTTGTATGGCTACACCTTC.

The rearrangement links TRBV3-1 (or the pseudogene TRBV3-2) to TRBJ2-5; a weak D match, TRBD2 (5 bases). V was pared by 4 bases and J by 5 bases, with 14 bases between. CDR3 size: 14 residues. The germline CDR1 and CDR2 sequences are LGHDT and YNNKEL (reference sequence). This chain's CDR3 is CASSLGLFEETQYF. The DNA of the CDR3 is TGTGCCAGCAGCCTCGGACTGTTTGAGGAGACCCAGTACTTC.

V is TRBV5-1 and J is TRBJ2-7; 9 bases match TRBD1. From germline, CDR1 is SGHRS and CDR2 YFSETQ. V lost 2 bases, J lost 4 bases, and 13 bases stayed unmatched. The CDR3 sequence is 17 residues long. For the CDR3, the DNA is TGCGCCAGCAGCTTTGGCTTACTACGGACAGGGGATTACGAGCAGTACTTC. This translates into CASSFGLLRTGDYEQYF.

The chain joins TRBV5-1 to TRBJ2-3; the match to TRBD2 covers 10 bases. This CDR3 comprises 19 residues. Germline values: CDR1 SGHRS, CDR2 YFSETQ. The trim removed 2 bases at V and 2 bases at J, leaving 14 bases unmatched. CDR3 protein: CASSFFWISGGSYTDTQYF. CDR3 bases: TGCGCCAGCAGCTTTTTCTGGATTAGCGGGGGGTCTTACACAGATACGCAGTATTTT. The full variable domain, with the rest looked up from reference TRBV5-1 and TRBJ2-3, is KAGVTQTPRYLIKTRGQQVTLSCSPISGHRSVSWYQQTPGQGLQFLFEYFSETQRNKGNFPGRFSGRQFSNSRSEMNVSTLELGDSALYLCASSFFWISGGSYTDTQYFGPGTRLTVL.

This chain uses TRBV7-9 with TRBJ2-2, with 8 bases identical to TRBD1. The CDR3 extends over 17 amino acids. Germline V gives CDR1 SEHNR, CDR2 FQNEAQ (reference sequence). The V and J ends lost 0 bases and 0 bases, in that order; junction bases with no gene match: 3. The CDR3 sequence is CASSLALQGANTGELFF. As DNA, the CDR3 is TGTGCCAGCAGCTTAGCCCTACAGGGGGCGAACACCGGGGAGCTGTTTTTT.

This clone qualifies as medium-sized. The chain recombines TRBV7-2 with TRBJ1-4; 12 nucleotides align to TRBD1. J was trimmed by 15 bases and V by 1 base; bases with no gene match: 12. The germline V gene encodes CDR1 SGHTA and CDR2 FQGNSA. The CDR3 loop spans 16 amino acids. The CDR3 sequence is CASSLEKGQGASGVFF. In nucleotides, the CDR3 is TGTGCCAGCAGCTTAGAAAAGGGACAGGGGGCTTCAGGGGTGTTTTTT.

The V and J genes are TRBV5-1 and TRBJ2-5, with TRBD2 matching 13 bases. Germline V gene lookup returns CDR1 SGHRS and CDR2 YFSETQ. The CDR3 has 16 residues. J lost 1 base, V lost 5 bases, and 5 bases had no gene match. The CDR3 sequence is CASRRTSGGFQETQYF. The CDR3 DNA reads as TGCGCCAGCAGACGGACTAGCGGGGGATTCCAAGAGACCCAGTACTTC.

The chain is built from TRBV4-1 and TRBJ1-4; 7 bases map to TRBD1. Looked up from germline, CDR1 is MGHRA and CDR2 is YSYEKL. This CDR3 has 16 residues. V gave up 4 bases and J gave up 8 bases; unmatched junction bases: 13. CDR3 sequence reads: CASSRFTGEWYEKLFF. Here the CDR3 DNA reads TGCGCCAGCAGCCGGTTCACAGGGGAGTGGTACGAAAAACTGTTTTTT.

CDR3 DNA sequence: TGTGCCAGCAGGGGACTAGCGGGGATTGACAATGAGCAGTTCTTC. Its protein is CASRGLAGIDNEQFF. The V call is TRBV7-8, the J call TRBJ2-1; TRBD2 matches at 13 bases. Trimming cost V 6 bases and J 5 bases; bases outside gene matches: 4. Germline lookup yields CDR1 SGHVS and CDR2 FQNEAQ. This CDR3 comprises 15 residues.

The chain recombines TRBV9 with TRBJ2-7; a possible D gene is TRBD1 (5 bases). Deletions cut 0 bases from V and 5 bases from J, with 12 bases between. Germline-derived CDR1 and CDR2 are SGDLS and YYNGEE. This CDR3 is 14 amino acids long. CDR3 sequence: CASSVEQVDHEQYF. DNA of the CDR3: TGTGCCAGCAGCGTAGAACAGGTCGACCACGAGCAGTACTTC.

The gene calls are TRBV5-1 and TRBJ1-5, with a possible D match to TRBD1 (5 bases). The germline V and J ends were trimmed by 0 bases and 6 bases, with 13 bases remaining between them. Germline V gives CDR1 SGHRS, CDR2 YFSETQ. There are 15 residues in the CDR3. DNA of the CDR3: TGCGCCAGCAGCTTGGAAGGGGCGCGGGGTCAGCCCCAGCATTTT. This sequence encodes CASSLEGARGQPQHF.

The chain couples TRBV9 to TRBJ2-1, with 8 bases aligning to TRBD1. The CDR3 length is 16 residues. Trimming cost V 4 bases and J 5 bases; bases outside gene matches: 11. The germline gives CDR1 SGDLS, CDR2 YYNGEE. The CDR3 sequence: CASSPQDRVEDNEQFF. CDR3 DNA: TGTGCCAGCAGCCCTCAGGACAGGGTGGAGGACAATGAGCAGTTCTTC.

In nucleotides, the CDR3 is TGTGCCAGCAGTGATGGAGTCTTGGGACAGTCAAACTATGGCTACACCTTC. This encodes CASSDGVLGQSNYGYTF. The chain employs TRBV2 and TRBJ1-2; 7 bases match TRBD1. The CDR3 contains 17 residues. The germline V gene has CDR1 SNHLY and CDR2 FYNNEI. The V segment lost 3 bases and the J segment 2 bases; nucleotides outside the gene matches: 12.